The next 2 T cell receptor beta chains were all read from a single sample in a study of shared clonotypes between healthy human individuals. Sequenced by immunoSEQ multiplex PCR; TCRdb stores in-frame clones only, minus some. The table lists 550,000 to 800,000 clones, roughly 91% of them singletons. Sequenced sample: memory CD8+ T cells from PBMCs. Described subset: CD45RO+ cells pooled with CCR7-negative TemRA cells. All receptors come from a man aged 18 to 29 in good health. Some clones in this sample may be carry-over from other donors' samples.

As regards this clone: Additional DNA sequences in this sample encode the identical CDR3. The chain employs TRBV7-9 and TRBJ1-2; D may be TRBD1 (6 bases). The CDR3 is 13 residues long. Germline assignment: CDR1 SEHNR and CDR2 FQNEAQ (reference sequence). V was clipped by 1 base and J by 5 bases, with 8 bases between them. CDR3 sequence: CASSLGTGYGYTF. CDR3 nucleotides: TGTGCCAGCAGCTTAGGAACAGGGTATGGCTACACCTTC.

The chain joins TRBV5-1 to TRBJ2-7, with D possibly being TRBD1 (6 bases). Germline V CDR1 and CDR2: SGHRS, YFSETQ. Deletions cut 4 bases from V and 3 bases from J, with 20 bases between. CDR3 size: 16 residues. The CDR3 reads CASSQIHTGTYYEQYF. DNA of the CDR3: TGCGCCAGCAGCCAAATCCACACCGGGACATACTACGAGCAGTACTTC.